These 10 T cell receptor beta chains came from one sample sequenced in a study of radiotherapy plus CTLA-4 blockade in lung cancer (dated by TCRdb to 2017 to 2018). The protocol used for the library was the immunoSEQ multiplex PCR assay. TCRdb provides this immuneACCESS table in a form limited to in-frame rearrangements. Some clones are lacking; in checked studies, under half of them reflect an unresolved V gene, and why the rest are absent is not known. The sample table lists some 110,000 clones, about four fifths of them with a count of one. Roughly 3.3% of the sample belongs to the ten largest clones. The starting material was peripheral blood, obtained from a patient treated with radiotherapy plus ipilimumab. The receptors come from a human donor with non-small cell lung cancer that progressed on radiotherapy plus ipilimumab. Some clones in this sample may be carry-over from other donors' samples.

The sample holds one count of this clone. The rearrangement links TRBV2 to TRBJ2-4, with D possibly being TRBD2 (6 bases). V dropped 6 bases and J dropped 0 bases, with 12 bases sitting between them. CDR3 size: 15 residues. Germline V gives CDR1 SNHLY, CDR2 FYNNEI. CDR3 region: CASSRDFVAKNIQYF. CDR3 bases: TGTGCCAGCAGCAGGGACTTCGTAGCCAAAAACATTCAGTACTTC.

This rearrangement joins TRBV11-2 to TRBJ1-5, with TRBD1 matching over 7 bases. The CDR3 contains 13 residues. V lost 5 bases to trimming and J lost 5 bases; unmatched junction nucleotides: 3. Germline CDR1 is SGHAT and CDR2 is FQNNGV. This chain's CDR3 is CASSRTGDQPQHF. CDR3 nucleotides: TGTGCCAGCAGCCGAACAGGGGATCAGCCCCAGCATTTT.

This chain uses TRBV5-1 with TRBJ1-1, with 12 bases aligning to TRBD1. The junction had 8 bases not matched to a gene; V was cut back by 4 bases and J by 1 base. This CDR3 is built from 17 residues. Germline CDR1 and CDR2: SGHRS and YFSETQ. The CDR3 here is CASSAGQGAIRNTEAFF. In nucleotides, the CDR3 is TGCGCCAGCAGCGCGGGACAGGGGGCAATTAGGAACACTGAAGCTTTCTTT.

The gene calls are TRBV19 and TRBJ1-5; 8 bases are a match to TRBD1. CDR3 length: 17 amino acids. From germline, CDR1 is LNHDA and CDR2 SQIVND (reference sequence). V lost 8 bases to trimming and J lost 0 bases; unmatched junction nucleotides: 12. CDR3 nucleotide sequence: TGTGCCAGTGGAATACAGGGGGGCCGATATAGCAATCAGCCCCAGCATTTT. This sequence encodes CASGIQGGRYSNQPQHF.

The V and J genes are TRBV9 and TRBJ2-5; D gene ambiguous. Germline CDR1 and CDR2: SGDLS and YYNGEE. V was trimmed by 0 bases and J by 5 bases, leaving 8 bases between them. CDR3 length equals 13 residues. CDR3 nucleotides: TGTGCCAGCAGCGTAGACCCCGGGGAGACCCAGTACTTC. Translated, it gives CASSVDPGETQYF.

V and J are TRBV28 and TRBJ2-5, with TRBD1 matching over 8 bases. With V trimmed by 3 bases and J by 6 bases, 36 bases remained unmatched. Germline assignment: CDR1 MDHEN and CDR2 SYDVKM. The CDR3 is 24 residues long. This CDR3 is CASSLSFSSWRPGQGQAPRQTQYF. DNA for the CDR3: TGTGCCAGCAGTTTGAGTTTCTCGTCTTGGCGCCCAGGACAGGGCCAAGCCCCCCGGCAGACCCAGTACTTC.

This chain joins TRBV28 and TRBJ1-1; D is perhaps TRBD1 (5 bases). The V gene lost 6 bases and the J gene lost 1 base, with 12 bases spanning the gap. Germline assignment: CDR1 MDHEN and CDR2 SYDVKM. The CDR3 covers 14 residues. As DNA, the CDR3 is TGTGCCAGCAGAAAAAGACAGCAGAACACTGAAGCTTTCTTT. It specifies CASRKRQQNTEAFF.

This clone was counted a single time. V is TRBV20-1 and J is TRBJ1-2; D call uncertain. The germline V and J ends were trimmed by 5 bases and 4 bases, with 8 bases remaining between them. This CDR3 contains 11 residues. Germline assignment: CDR1 DFQATT and CDR2 SNEGSKA (reference sequence). The CDR3 here is CSASGPYGYTF. DNA of the CDR3: TGCAGTGCTTCCGGCCCCTATGGCTACACCTTC.

This sequence joins TRBV7-3 and TRBJ2-3; a possible D gene is TRBD2 (5 bases). This CDR3 spans 19 amino acids. Between the trimmed V and J ends, which lost 0 bases and 1 base, there was a span of 20 bases. Per the germline V gene, CDR1 is SGHTA and CDR2 is FQGTGA. CDR3 nucleotide sequence: TGTGCCAGCAGCTTAACCGGACTTGAGCCTTGGGCCCGCACAGATACGCAGTATTTT. It codes for CASSLTGLEPWARTDTQYF.

This clone has just a few counts. The V call is TRBV10-3, the J call TRBJ1-2; D is possibly TRBD1 (5 bases). The V and J ends lost 2 bases and 4 bases respectively, with 23 bases between them. The CDR3 runs 18 residues. Germline assignment: CDR1 ENHRY and CDR2 SYGVKD. The CDR3 loop reads CAISEPGTGTPGLYGYTF. The CDR3, as DNA: TGTGCCATCAGTGAGCCCGGGACCGGCACACCAGGGCTCTATGGCTACACCTTC.